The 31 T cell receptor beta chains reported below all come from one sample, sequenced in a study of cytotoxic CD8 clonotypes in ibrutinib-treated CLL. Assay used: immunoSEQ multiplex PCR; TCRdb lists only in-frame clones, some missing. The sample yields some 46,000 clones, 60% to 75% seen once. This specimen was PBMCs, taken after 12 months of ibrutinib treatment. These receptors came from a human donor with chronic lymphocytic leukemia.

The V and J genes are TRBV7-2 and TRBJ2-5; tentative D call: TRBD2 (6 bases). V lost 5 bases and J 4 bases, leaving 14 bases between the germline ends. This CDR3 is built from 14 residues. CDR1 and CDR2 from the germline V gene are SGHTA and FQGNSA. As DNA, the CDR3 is TGTGCCAGCAGCCCCCTGGCGGGACGAGAGACCCAGTACTTC. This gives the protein CASSPLAGRETQYF.

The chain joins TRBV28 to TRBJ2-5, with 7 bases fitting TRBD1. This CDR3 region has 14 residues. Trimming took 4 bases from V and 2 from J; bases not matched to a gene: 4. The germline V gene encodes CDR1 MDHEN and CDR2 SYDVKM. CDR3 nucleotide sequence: TGTGCCAGCAGTTCTCCGGGACAGCAAGAGACCCAGTACTTC. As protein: CASSSPGQQETQYF.

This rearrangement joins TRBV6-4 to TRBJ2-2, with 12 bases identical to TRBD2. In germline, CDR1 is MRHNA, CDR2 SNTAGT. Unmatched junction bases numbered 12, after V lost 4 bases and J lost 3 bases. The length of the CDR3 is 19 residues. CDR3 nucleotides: TGTGCCAGCAGTGCTGTCTCGCTAGCGGGAGGGCCGCACACCGGGGAGCTGTTTTTT. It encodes CASSAVSLAGGPHTGELFF.

The DNA for the CDR3 is TGTGCCAGCAGCCTAGGTGGGGACACCATATATTTT. This encodes CASSLGGDTIYF. The genes are TRBV7-9 and TRBJ1-3, with no clear D. The length of the CDR3 is 12 residues. V was shortened by 5 bases and J by 8 bases, with 10 bases between the two germline ends. Germline lookup yields CDR1 SEHNR and CDR2 FQNEAQ (reference sequence).

CDR3 sequence reads: CASSRFSAGRSGANVLTF. The CDR3 DNA follows: TGTGCCAGCAGTCGTTTTTCAGCAGGGCGCTCTGGGGCCAACGTCCTGACTTTC. The rearrangement uses TRBV27 and TRBJ2-6, with D possibly matching TRBD1 (5 bases). The V end lost 5 bases, the J end lost 0 bases, and 17 bases lay between the germline ends. CDR3 length equals 18 residues. Germline V gives CDR1 MNHEY, CDR2 SMNVEV (reference sequence).

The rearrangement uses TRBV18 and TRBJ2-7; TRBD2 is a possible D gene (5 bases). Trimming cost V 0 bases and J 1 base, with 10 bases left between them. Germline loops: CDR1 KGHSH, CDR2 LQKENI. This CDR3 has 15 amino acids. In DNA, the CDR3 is TGTGCCAGCTCACCACCTCCGGACTGGTCCTACGAGCAGTACTTC. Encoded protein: CASSPPPDWSYEQYF.

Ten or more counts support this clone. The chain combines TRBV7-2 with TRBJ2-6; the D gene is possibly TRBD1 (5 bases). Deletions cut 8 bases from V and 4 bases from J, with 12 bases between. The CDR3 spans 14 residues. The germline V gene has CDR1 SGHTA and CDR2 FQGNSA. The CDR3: CASLGRAGANVLTF. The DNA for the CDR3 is TGTGCCAGCTTGGGCAGGGCAGGGGCCAACGTCCTGACTTTC.

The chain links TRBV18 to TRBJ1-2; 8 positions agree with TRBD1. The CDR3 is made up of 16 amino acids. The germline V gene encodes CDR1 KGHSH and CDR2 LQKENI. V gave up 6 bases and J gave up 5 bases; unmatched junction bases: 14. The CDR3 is CASSPDRGRGVYGYTF. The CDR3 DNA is TGTGCCAGCTCCCCCGACAGGGGAAGAGGAGTATATGGCTACACCTTC. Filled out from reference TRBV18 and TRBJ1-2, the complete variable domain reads NAGVMQNPRHLVRRRGQEARLRCSPMKGHSHVYWYRQLPEEGLKFMVYLQKENIIDESGMPKERFSAEFPKEGPSILRIQQVVRGDSAAYFCASSPDRGRGVYGYTFGSGTRLTVV.

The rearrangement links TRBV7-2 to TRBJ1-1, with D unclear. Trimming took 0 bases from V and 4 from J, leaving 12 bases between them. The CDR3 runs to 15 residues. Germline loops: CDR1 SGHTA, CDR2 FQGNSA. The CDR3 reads CASSLAEGLGTEAFF. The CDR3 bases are TGTGCCAGCAGCTTAGCGGAGGGCCTCGGCACTGAAGCTTTCTTT.

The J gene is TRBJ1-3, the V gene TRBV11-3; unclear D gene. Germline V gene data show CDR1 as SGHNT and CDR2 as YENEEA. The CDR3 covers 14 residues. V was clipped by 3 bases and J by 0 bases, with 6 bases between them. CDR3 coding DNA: TGTGCCAGCAGCTTTAGTGGCTCTGGAAACACCATATATTTT. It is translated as CASSFSGSGNTIYF.

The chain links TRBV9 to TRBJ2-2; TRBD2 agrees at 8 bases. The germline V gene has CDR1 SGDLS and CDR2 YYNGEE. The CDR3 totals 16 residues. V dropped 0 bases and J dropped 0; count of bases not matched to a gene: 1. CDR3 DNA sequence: TGTGCCAGCAGCGTAGAACTAGCGGCGAACACCGGGGAGCTGTTTTTT. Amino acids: CASSVELAANTGELFF.

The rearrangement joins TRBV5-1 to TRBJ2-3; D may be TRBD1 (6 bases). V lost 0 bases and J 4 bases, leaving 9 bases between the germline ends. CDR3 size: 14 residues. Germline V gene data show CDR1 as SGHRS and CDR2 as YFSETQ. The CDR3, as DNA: TGCGCCAGCAGCTTGGAGGGACATCCAGATACGCAGTATTTT. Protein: CASSLEGHPDTQYF. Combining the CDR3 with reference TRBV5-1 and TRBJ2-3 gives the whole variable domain KAGVTQTPRYLIKTRGQQVTLSCSPISGHRSVSWYQQTPGQGLQFLFEYFSETQRNKGNFPGRFSGRQFSNSRSEMNVSTLELGDSALYLCASSLEGHPDTQYFGPGTRLTVL.

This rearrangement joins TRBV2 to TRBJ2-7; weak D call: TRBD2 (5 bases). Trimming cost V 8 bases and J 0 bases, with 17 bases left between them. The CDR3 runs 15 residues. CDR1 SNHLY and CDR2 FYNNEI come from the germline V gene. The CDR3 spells CASGSGLLSSYEQYF. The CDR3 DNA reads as TGTGCCAGCGGGAGTGGACTCCTAAGCTCCTACGAGCAGTACTTC.

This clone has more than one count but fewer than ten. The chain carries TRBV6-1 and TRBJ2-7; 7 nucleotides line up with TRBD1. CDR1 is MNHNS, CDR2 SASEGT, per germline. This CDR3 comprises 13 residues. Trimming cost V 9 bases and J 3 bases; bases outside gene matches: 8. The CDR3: CASNTGERYEQYF. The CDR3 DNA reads TGTGCCAGTAATACAGGGGAGCGCTACGAGCAGTACTTC.

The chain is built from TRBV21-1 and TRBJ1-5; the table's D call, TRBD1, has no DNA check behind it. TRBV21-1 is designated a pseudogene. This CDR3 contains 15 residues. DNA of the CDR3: TGTGCCAGCAGCAAAGACCCAGGGGTCAATCAGCCCCAGCATTTT. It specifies CASSKDPGVNQPQHF.

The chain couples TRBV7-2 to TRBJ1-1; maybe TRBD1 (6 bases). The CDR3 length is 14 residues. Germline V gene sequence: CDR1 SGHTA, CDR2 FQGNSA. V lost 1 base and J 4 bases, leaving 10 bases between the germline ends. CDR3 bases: TGTGCCAGCAGCTTAGACAGGGTCGGCACTGAAGCTTTCTTT. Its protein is CASSLDRVGTEAFF. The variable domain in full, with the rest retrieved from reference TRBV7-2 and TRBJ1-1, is GAGVSQSPSNKVTEKGKDVELRCDPISGHTALYWYRQSLGQGLEFLIYFQGNSAPDKSGLPSDRFSAERTGGSVSTLTIQRTQQEDSAVYLCASSLDRVGTEAFFGQGTRLTVV.

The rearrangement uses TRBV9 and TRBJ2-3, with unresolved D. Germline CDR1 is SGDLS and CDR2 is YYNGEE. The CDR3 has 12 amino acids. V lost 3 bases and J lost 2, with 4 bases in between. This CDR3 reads CASSAFTDTQYF. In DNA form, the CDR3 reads TGTGCCAGCAGCGCCTTCACAGATACGCAGTATTTT.

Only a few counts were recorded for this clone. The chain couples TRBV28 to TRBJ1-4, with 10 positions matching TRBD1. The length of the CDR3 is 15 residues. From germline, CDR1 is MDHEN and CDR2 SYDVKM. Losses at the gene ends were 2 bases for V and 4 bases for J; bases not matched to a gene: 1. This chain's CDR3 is CASSLRTGGNEKLFF. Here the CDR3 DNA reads TGTGCCAGCAGTTTACGGACAGGGGGTAATGAAAAACTGTTTTTT.

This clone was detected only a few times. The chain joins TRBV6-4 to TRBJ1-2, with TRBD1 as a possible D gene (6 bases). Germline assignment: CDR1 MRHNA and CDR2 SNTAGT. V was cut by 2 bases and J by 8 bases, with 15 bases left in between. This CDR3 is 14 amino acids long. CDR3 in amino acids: CASSDPDSSLGYTF. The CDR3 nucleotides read TGTGCCAGCAGTGACCCGGACAGCTCTCTCGGCTACACCTTC.

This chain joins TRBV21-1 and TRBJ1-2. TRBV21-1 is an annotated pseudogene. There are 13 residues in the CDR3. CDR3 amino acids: CASSIVLGYGYTF. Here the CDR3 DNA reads TGTGCCAGCAGCATTGTCCTAGGCTATGGCTACACCTTC.

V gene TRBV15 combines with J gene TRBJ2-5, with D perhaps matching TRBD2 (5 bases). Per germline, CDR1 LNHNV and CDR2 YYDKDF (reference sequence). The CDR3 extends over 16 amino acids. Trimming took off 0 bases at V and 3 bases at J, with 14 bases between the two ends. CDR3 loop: CATSREGGSLKETQYF. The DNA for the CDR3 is TGTGCCACCAGCAGAGAAGGCGGGTCGCTGAAAGAGACCCAGTACTTC.

CDR3 sequence (DNA): TGTGCCAGCAGCCAAGAAGACAGGGCGGACTACGAGCAGTACTTC. Residues: CASSQEDRADYEQYF. The gene calls are TRBV11-3 and TRBJ2-7, with 7 bases fitting TRBD1. This CDR3 region has 15 residues. V gave up 5 bases and J gave up 3 bases; unmatched junction bases: 10. Germline-derived CDR1 and CDR2 are SGHNT and YENEEA.

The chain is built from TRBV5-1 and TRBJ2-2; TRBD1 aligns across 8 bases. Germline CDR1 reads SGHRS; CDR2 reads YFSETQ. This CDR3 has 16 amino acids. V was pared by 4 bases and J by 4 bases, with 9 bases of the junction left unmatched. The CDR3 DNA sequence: TGCGCCAGCAGCCCTAAAGGACAGGGCGGCACCGGGGAGCTGTTTTTT. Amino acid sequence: CASSPKGQGGTGELFF.

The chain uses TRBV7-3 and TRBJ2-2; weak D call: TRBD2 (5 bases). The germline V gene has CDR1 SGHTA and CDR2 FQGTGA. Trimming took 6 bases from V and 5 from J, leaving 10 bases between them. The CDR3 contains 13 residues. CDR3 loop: CASRNPGTGELFF. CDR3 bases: TGTGCCAGCAGGAATCCGGGAACCGGGGAGCTGTTTTTT.

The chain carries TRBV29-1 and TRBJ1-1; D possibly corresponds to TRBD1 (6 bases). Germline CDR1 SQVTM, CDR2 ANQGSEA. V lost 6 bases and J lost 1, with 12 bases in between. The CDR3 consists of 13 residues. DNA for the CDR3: TGCAGCGTCATACAGGGCCCGAACACTGAAGCTTTCTTT. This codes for CSVIQGPNTEAFF.

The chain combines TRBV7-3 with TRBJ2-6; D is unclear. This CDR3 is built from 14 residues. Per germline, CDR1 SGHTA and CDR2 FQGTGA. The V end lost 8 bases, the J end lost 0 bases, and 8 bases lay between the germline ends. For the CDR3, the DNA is TGTGCCAGCGGCTGGGACTCTGGGGCCAACGTCCTGACTTTC. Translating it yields CASGWDSGANVLTF.

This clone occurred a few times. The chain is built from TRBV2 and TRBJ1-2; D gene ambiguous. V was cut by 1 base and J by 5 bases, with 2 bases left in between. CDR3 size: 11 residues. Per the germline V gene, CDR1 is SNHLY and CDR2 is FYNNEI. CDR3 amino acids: CASSEEYGYTF. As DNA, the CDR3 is TGTGCCAGCAGTGAAGAATATGGCTACACCTTC.

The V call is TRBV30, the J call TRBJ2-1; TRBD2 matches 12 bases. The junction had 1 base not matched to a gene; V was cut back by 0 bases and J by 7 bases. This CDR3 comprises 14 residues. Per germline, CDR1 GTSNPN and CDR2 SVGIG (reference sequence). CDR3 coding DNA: TGTGCCTGGAGTGTAGGGACTAGCGGGAATGAGCAGTTCTTC. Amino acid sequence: CAWSVGTSGNEQFF.

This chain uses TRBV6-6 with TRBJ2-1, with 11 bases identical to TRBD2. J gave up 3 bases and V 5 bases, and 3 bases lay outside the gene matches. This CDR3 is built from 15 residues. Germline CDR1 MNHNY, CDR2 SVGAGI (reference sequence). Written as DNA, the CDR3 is TGTGCCAGCAGTACTAGCGGGAGAAACTACAATGAGCAGTTCTTC. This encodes CASSTSGRNYNEQFF.

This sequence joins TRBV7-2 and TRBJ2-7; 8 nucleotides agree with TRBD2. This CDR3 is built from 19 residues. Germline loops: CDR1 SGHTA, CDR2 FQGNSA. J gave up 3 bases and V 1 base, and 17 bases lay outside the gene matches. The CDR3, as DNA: TGTGCCAGCAGCTTAGTGGTGACAGCGGGAGATCGGACCCACTACGAGCAGTACTTC. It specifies CASSLVVTAGDRTHYEQYF.

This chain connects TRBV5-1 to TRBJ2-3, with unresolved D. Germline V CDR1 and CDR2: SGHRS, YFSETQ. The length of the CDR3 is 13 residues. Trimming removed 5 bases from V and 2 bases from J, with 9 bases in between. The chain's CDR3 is CASRAPPTDTQYF. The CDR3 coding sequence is TGCGCCAGCAGGGCACCCCCCACAGATACGCAGTATTTT.